Detailed here is one T cell receptor (beta chain). Germline V gene lookup returns CDR1 KGHSH and CDR2 LQKENI. The CDR3 length is 15 residues. After removal of 2 bases from V and 3 bases from J, the junction contained 5 bases not matched to a gene. The data derive from a study of blood T cell repertoires in COVID-19. TCRdb's copy holds only in-frame clones and misses some; the assay was immunoSEQ multiplex PCR. The sample comprises 55,000 to 70,000 clones, over 75% of which are singletons, and 6.9% rests with the top ten. The chain employs TRBV18 and TRBJ2-7; TRBD1 matches at 9 bases. The source material was peripheral blood. The origin of this receptor is a man aged 55 to 70 with active or convalescent COVID-19. The CDR3 DNA follows: TGTGCCAGCTCACCAACTAGGGACAGGGACTACGAGCAGTACTTC. Residues: CASSPTRDRDYEQYF. The full variable domain, its missing parts supplied by reference TRBV18 and TRBJ2-7, is NAGVMQNPRHLVRRRGQEARLRCSPMKGHSHVYWYRQLPEEGLKFMVYLQKENIIDESGMPKERFSAEFPKEGPSILRIQQVVRGDSAAYFCASSPTRDRDYEQYFGPGTRLTVT.